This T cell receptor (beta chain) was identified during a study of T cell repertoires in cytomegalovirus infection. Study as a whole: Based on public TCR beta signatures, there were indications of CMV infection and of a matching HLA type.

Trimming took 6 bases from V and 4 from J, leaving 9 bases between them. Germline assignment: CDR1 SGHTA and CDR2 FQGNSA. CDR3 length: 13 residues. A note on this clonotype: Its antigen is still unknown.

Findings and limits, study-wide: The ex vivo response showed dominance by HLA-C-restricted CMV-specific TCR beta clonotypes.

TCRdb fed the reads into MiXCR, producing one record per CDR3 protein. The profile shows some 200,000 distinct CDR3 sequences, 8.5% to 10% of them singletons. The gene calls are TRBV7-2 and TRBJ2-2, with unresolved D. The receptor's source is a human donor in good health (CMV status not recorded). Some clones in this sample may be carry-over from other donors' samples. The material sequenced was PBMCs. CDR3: CASSSALTGELFF. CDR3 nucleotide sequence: TGTGCCAGCAGTTCAGCCCTCACCGGGGAGCTGTTTTTT.